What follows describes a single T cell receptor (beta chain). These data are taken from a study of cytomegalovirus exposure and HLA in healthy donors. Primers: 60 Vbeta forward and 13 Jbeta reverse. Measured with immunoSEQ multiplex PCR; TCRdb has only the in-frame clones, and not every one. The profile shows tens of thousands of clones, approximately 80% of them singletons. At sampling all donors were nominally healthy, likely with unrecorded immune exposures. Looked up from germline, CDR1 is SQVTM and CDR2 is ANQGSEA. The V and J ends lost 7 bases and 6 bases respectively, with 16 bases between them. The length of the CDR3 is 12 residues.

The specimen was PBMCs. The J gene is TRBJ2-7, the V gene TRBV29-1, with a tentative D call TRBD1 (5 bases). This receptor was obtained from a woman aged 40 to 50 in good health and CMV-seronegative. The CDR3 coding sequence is TGCAGCGGGGGCAGATTGGGCCTCGAGCAGTACTTC. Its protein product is CSGGRLGLEQYF.